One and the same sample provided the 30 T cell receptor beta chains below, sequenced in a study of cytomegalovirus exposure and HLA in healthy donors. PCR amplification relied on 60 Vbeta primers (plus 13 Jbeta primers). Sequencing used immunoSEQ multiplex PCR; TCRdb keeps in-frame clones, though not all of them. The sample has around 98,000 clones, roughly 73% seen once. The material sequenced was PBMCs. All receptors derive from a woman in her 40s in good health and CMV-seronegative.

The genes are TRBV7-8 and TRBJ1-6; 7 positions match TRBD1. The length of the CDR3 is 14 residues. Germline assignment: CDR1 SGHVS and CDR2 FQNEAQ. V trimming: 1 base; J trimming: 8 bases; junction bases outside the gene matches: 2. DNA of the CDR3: TGTGCCAGCAGCTTAGGACAGGGATATTCACCCCTCCACTTT. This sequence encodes CASSLGQGYSPLHF.

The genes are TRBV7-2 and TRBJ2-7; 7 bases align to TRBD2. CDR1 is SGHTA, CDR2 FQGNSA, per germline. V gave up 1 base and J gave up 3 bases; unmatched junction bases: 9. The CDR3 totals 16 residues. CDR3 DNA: TGTGCCAGCAGCTTAGTCGGCGGGGAGGGAAGCTACGAGCAGTACTTC. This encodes CASSLVGGEGSYEQYF. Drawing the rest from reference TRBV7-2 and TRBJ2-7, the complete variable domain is GAGVSQSPSNKVTEKGKDVELRCDPISGHTALYWYRQSLGQGLEFLIYFQGNSAPDKSGLPSDRFSAERTGGSVSTLTIQRTQQEDSAVYLCASSLVGGEGSYEQYFGPGTRLTVT.

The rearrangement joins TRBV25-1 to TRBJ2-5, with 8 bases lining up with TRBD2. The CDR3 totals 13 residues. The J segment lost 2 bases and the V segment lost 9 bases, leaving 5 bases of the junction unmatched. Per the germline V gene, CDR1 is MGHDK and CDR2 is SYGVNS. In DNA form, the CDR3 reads TGTGCCAGTGTAGCGGGGTCTCAAGAGACCCAGTACTTC. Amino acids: CASVAGSQETQYF.

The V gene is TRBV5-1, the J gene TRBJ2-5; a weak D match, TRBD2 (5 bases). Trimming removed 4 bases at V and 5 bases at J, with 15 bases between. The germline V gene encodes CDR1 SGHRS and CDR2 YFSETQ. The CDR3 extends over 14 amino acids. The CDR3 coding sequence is TGCGCCAGCAGCGGCGGGCCCCCGGACGAGACCCAGTACTTC. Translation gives CASSGGPPDETQYF. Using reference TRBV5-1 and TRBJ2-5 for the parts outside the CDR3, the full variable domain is KAGVTQTPRYLIKTRGQQVTLSCSPISGHRSVSWYQQTPGQGLQFLFEYFSETQRNKGNFPGRFSGRQFSNSRSEMNVSTLELGDSALYLCASSGGPPDETQYFGPGTRLLVL.

The DNA of the CDR3 is TGTGCCAGCAACCTGAAGGGGGTTGGATATGGCTACACCTTC. It specifies CASNLKGVGYGYTF. This chain connects TRBV7-2 to TRBJ1-2, with D possibly being TRBD1 (6 bases). V shed 7 bases and J shed 5 bases, with 17 bases lying between them. The CDR3 has 14 residues. CDR1 SGHTA and CDR2 FQGNSA come from the germline V gene.

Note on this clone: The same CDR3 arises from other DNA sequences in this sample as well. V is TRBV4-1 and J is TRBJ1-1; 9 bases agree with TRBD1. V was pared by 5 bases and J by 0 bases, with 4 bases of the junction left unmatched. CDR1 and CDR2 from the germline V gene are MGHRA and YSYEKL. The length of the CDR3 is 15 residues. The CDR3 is CASSKGTGMNTEAFF. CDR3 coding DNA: TGCGCCAGCAGCAAGGGGACAGGGATGAACACTGAAGCTTTCTTT.

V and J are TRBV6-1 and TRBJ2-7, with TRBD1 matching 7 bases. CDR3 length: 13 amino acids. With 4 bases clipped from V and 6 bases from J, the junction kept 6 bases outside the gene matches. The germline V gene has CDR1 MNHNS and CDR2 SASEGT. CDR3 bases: TGTGCCAGCAGTGCCCAGACAGGGTTCGAGCAGTACTTC. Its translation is CASSAQTGFEQYF.

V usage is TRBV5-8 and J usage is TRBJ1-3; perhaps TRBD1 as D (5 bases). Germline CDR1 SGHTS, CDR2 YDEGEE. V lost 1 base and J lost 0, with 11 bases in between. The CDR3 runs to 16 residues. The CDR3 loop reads CASSLSQVYSGNTIYF. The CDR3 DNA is TGTGCCAGCAGCTTGTCACAGGTCTACTCTGGAAACACCATATATTTT.

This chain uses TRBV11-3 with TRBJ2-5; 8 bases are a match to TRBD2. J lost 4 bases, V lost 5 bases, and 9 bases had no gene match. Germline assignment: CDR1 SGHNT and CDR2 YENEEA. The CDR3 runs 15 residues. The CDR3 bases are TGTGCCAGCAGCCTAGGCGGCCGGGGGGGAGAGACCCAGTACTTC. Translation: CASSLGGRGGETQYF.

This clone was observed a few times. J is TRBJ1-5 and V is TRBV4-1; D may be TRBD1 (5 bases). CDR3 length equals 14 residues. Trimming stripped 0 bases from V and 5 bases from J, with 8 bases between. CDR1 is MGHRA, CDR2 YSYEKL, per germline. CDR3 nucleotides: TGCGCCAGCAGCCAAGACAGGGTTTATCAGCCCCAGCATTTT. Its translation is CASSQDRVYQPQHF.

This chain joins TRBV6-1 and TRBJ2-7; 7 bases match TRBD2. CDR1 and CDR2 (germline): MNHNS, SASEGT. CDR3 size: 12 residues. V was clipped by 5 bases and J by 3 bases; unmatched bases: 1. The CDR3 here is CASSPGGYEQYF. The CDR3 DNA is TGTGCCAGCAGTCCGGGAGGCTACGAGCAGTACTTC.

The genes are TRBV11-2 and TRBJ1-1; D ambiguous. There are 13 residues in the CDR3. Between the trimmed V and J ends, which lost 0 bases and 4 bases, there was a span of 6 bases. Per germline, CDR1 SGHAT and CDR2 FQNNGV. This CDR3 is CASSLDPGTEAFF. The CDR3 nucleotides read TGTGCCAGCAGCTTAGACCCGGGCACTGAAGCTTTCTTT.

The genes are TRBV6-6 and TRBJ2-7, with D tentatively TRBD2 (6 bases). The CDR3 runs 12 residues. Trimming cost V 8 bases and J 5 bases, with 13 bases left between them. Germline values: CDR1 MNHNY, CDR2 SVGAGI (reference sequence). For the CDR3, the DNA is TGTGCCAGCGGACGGAGGGTGGACGAGCAGTACTTC. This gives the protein CASGRRVDEQYF.

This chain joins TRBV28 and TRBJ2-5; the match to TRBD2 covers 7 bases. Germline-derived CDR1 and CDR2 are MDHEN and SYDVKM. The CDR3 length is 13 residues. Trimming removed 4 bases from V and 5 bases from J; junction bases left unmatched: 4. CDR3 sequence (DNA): TGTGCCAGCAGTTGGACTAGTGTTGAGACCCAGTACTTC. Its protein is CASSWTSVETQYF.

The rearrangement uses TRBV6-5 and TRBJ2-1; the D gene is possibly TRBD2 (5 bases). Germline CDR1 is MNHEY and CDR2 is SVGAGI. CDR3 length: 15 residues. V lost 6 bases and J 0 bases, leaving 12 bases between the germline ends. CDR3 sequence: CASRETRSSYNEQFF. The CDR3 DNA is TGTGCCAGCAGGGAAACTAGGAGCTCCTACAATGAGCAGTTCTTC.

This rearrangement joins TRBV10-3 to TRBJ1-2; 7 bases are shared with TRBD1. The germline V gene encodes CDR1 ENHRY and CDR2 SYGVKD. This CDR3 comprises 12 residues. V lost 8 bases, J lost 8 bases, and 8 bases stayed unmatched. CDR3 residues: CAIQSTGEGYTF. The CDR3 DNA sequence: TGTGCCATCCAAAGTACAGGGGAGGGCTACACCTTC.

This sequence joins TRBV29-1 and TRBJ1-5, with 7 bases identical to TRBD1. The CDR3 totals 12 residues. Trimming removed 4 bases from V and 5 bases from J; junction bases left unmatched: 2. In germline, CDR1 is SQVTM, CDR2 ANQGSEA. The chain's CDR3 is CSVGQGDQPQHF. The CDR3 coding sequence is TGCAGCGTTGGTCAGGGGGATCAGCCCCAGCATTTT.

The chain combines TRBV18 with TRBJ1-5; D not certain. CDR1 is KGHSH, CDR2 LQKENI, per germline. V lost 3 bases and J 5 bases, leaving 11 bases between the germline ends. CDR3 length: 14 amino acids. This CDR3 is CASSPDQVDQPQHF. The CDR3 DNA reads TGTGCCAGCTCACCCGACCAGGTAGATCAGCCCCAGCATTTT.

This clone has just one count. CDR3 sequence (DNA): TGTGCCATTCAGTATAATATGAACACTGAAGCTTTCTTT. Translating it yields CAIQYNMNTEAFF. The gene calls are TRBV6-1 and TRBJ1-1, with D unclear. Germline V CDR1 and CDR2: MNHNS, SASEGT. V dropped 10 bases and J dropped 0 bases, with 12 bases sitting between them. The CDR3 has 13 amino acids.

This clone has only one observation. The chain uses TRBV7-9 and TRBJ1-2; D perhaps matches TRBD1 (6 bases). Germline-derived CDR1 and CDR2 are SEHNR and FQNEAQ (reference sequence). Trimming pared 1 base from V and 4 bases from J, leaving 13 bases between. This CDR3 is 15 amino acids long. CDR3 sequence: CASSLVLGGSYGYTF. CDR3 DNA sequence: TGTGCCAGCAGCTTAGTTTTAGGGGGAAGCTATGGCTACACCTTC.

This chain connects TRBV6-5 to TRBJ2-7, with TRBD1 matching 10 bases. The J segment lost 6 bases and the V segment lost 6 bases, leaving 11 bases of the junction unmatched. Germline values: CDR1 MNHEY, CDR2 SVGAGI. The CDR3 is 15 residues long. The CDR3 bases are TGTGCCAGCAGAATGGGGACAGGGGTAGGGGGCGAGCAGTACTTC. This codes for CASRMGTGVGGEQYF.

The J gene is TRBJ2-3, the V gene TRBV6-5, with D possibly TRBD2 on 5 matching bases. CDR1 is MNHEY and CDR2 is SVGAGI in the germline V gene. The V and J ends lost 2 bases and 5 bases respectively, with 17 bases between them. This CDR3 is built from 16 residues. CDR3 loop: CASSYPGPARGDTQYF. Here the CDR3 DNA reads TGTGCCAGCAGTTACCCTGGGCCTGCCCGGGGAGATACGCAGTATTTT.

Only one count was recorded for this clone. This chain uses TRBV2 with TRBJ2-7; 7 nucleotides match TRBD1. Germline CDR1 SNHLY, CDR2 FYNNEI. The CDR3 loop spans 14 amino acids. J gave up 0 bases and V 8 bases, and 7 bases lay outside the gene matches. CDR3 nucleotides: TGTGCCAGCGCTGACAGGGTATACTCCTACGAGCAGTACTTC. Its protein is CASADRVYSYEQYF.

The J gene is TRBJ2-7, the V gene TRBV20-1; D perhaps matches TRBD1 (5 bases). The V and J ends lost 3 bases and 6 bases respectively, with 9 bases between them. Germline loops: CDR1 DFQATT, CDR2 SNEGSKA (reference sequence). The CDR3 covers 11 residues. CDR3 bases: TGCAGTGCTAGTCAGGGTGGCGAGCAGTACTTC. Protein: CSASQGGEQYF.

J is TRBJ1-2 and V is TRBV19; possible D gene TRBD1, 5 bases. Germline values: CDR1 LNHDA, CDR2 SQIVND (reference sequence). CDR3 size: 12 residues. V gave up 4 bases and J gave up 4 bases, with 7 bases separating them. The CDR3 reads CASSTGGYGYTF. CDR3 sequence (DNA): TGTGCCAGTAGTACCGGGGGCTATGGCTACACCTTC.

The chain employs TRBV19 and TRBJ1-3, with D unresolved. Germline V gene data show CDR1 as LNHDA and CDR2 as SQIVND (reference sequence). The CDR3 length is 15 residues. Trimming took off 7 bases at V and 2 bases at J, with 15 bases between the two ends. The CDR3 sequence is CASKASVTAGNTIYF. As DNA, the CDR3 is TGTGCCAGTAAAGCAAGCGTAACCGCTGGAAACACCATATATTTT.

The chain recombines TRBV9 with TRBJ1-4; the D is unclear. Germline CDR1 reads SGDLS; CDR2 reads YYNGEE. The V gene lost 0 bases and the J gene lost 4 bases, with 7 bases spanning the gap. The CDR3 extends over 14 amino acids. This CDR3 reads CASSVGTSNEKLFF. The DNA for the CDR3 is TGTGCCAGCAGCGTAGGTACAAGTAATGAAAAACTGTTTTTT.

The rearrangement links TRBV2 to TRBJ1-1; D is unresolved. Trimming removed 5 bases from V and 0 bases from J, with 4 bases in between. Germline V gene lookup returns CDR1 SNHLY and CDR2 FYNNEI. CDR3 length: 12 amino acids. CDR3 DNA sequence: TGTGCCAGCAGTTACATGAACACTGAAGCTTTCTTT. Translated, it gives CASSYMNTEAFF.

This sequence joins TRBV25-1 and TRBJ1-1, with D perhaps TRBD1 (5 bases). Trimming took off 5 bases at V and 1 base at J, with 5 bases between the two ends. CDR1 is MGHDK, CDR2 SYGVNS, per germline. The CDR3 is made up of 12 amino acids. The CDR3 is CASSRGNTEAFF. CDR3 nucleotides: TGTGCCAGCAGTAGGGGGAACACTGAAGCTTTCTTT.

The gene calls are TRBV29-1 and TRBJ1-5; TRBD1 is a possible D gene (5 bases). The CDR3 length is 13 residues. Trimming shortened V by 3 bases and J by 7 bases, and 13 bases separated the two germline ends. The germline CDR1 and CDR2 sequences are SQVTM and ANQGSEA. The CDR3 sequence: CSVDSGQGQPQHF. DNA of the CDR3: TGCAGCGTTGATTCTGGTCAGGGCCAGCCCCAGCATTTT.